This T cell receptor (beta chain) was identified in a study of blood T cells in healthy people across ages. Whole-study findings and limits: TCR beta diversity per million T cells fell roughly linearly with age. Long-lived donors exceeded aged donors in naive CD4+ cells and diversity.

Note on this clonotype: No antigen is known for it.

Germline V lookup: CDR1 SNHLY, CDR2 FYNNEI. CDR3 length: 14 residues. PCR was performed a second time for about 6 to 11 cycles using a sample-barcoded 5' primer and a J-beta primer mix. TCRdb re-called the 5' RACE reads with MiXCR, one entry per CDR3 protein. The sample lists hundreds of thousands of distinct CDR3 sequences, under 30% occurring once. The data were also submitted as part of a second study, on T cells of mothers and their children. That report adds: In each mother, TCR beta CDR3 reads exceeded 10 million; in each child, they numbered some 3 million.

Sample: blood. The genes are TRBV2 and TRBJ2-5; tentatively, D is TRBD2 (5 bases). The end of the DNA is better explained by TRBJ2-7, so the J call may be wrong. This clonotype was sampled from a boy between 10 and 17 years old in good health. DNA for the CDR3: TGTGCCAGCAATCCGAGGGAAGCCGCCTACGAGCAGTACTTC. Residues: CASNPREAAYEQYF.